This is a list of T cell receptor beta chains from one sample in a study of T cells in Graves' hyperthyroidism and ophthalmopathy. TCRdb redid the calling of the multiplex PCR reads with MiXCR, one entry per CDR3 protein. Of about 400,000 distinct CDR3 sequences listed, about 14% are singletons. Sequencing was performed on blood. Source of these receptors: a man aged 45-60 years with Graves' ophthalmopathy. The CDR3 runs from the conserved cysteine through the conserved F or W. The order of the fields is CDR3 length, V gene, J gene, D gene, clone size, CDR3 DNA, CDR3 protein. D genes are given only for firm matches. Some rows have no size entry. The others give once, few or many, or a class for an expanded clone.

17	TRBV28	TRBJ2-1	NA	few	TGTGCCAGCAGTTTCGGAACCCTTAGCGGAGTTTACAATGAGCAGTTCTTC	CASSFGTLSGVYNEQFF
14	TRBV6-5	TRBJ2-2	NA	NA	TGTGCCAGCAGTTACTCGGGGAACACCGGGGAGCTGTTTTTT	CASSYSGNTGELFF
14	TRBV7-8	TRBJ2-5	NA	many	TGTGCCAGCAGCACTGGGCCAGTAGGGGAGACCCAGTACTTC	CASSTGPVGETQYF
15	TRBV9	TRBJ2-1	TRBD2	NA	TGTGCCAGCAGCGTGCGGGAGGGCCTCTACAATGAGCAGTTCTTC	CASSVREGLYNEQFF
17	TRBV28	TRBJ2-5	NA	many	TGTGCCAGCAGCCCATGGGTGAATTCGGGTTCCGAAGAGACCCAGTACTTC	CASSPWVNSGSEETQYF
18	TRBV12-3/TRBV12-4	TRBJ1-1	NA	many	TGTGCCAGCAGTTTCGAACAGGGTCTTTCGGGAGTGAACACTGAAGCTTTCTTT	CASSFEQGLSGVNTEAFF
11	TRBV28	TRBJ2-7	NA	many	TGTGCCAGCAACCGACAGAACGAGCAGTACTTC	CASNRQNEQYF
15	TRBV5-5	TRBJ1-1	NA	NA	TGTGCCAGCAGCTTTTCCCAGGGTGTAATCACTGAAGCTTTCTTT	CASSFSQGVITEAFF
17	TRBV10-1	TRBJ2-5	TRBD1	few	TGCGCCAGCAGTGAAGGGCCGGGACAGGGGATGGGAGAGACCCAGTACTTC	CASSEGPGQGMGETQYF
15	TRBV6-1	TRBJ2-7	NA	many	TGTGCCAGCAGCGAGGCGACAGCGCGCTCCTACGAGCAGTACTTC	CASSEATARSYEQYF
14	TRBV11-2	TRBJ2-4	TRBD1	many	TGTGCCAGCAGCTTATCACAGGGGGGAGGCATTCAGTACTTC	CASSLSQGGGIQYF
17	TRBV6-5	TRBJ2-1	NA	many	TGTGCCAGCAGTTACTCTCTTGGCGGACGGAACTACAATGAGCAGTTCTTC	CASSYSLGGRNYNEQFF
11	TRBV19	TRBJ2-2	NA	NA	TGTGCCAGGACACGGGGCGGGGAGCTGTTTTTT	CARTRGGELFF
15	TRBV3-1	TRBJ2-1	NA	many	TGTGCCAGCAGCCAAGATTGGGGGCCCTACAATGAGCAGTTCTTC	CASSQDWGPYNEQFF
19	TRBV24-1	TRBJ2-3	NA	many	TGTGCCACCAGTGATTTGCAATTCCCCATAATCTGGGTAACAGATACGCAGTATTTT	CATSDLQFPIIWVTDTQYF
15	TRBV18	TRBJ2-7	NA	few	TGTGCCAGCTCAGTCTTGGGGGCGCCGGAGTACGAGCAGTACTTC	CASSVLGAPEYEQYF
15	TRBV9	TRBJ1-5	TRBD1	NA	TGTGCCAGCAGAAGCAGGGGGATGGAGAATCAGCCCCAGCATTTT	CASRSRGMENQPQHF
15	TRBV28	TRBJ1-2	NA	many	TGTGCCAGCAGTTTATTGGCAGGGCAAGCCTATGGCTACACCTTC	CASSLLAGQAYGYTF
14	TRBV30	TRBJ1-2	NA	many	TGTGCCTGGAGTGCAGTGACCGCAAAGAATGGCTACACCTTC	CAWSAVTAKNGYTF
14	TRBV12-3/TRBV12-4	TRBJ1-5	NA	NA	TGTGCCAGCAGGGACAAAAATAGCAATCAGCCCCAGCATTTT	CASRDKNSNQPQHF
14	TRBV6-1	TRBJ2-7	TRBD1	many	TGTGCCAGCAGCATGGGACAGGGGGCCAACGAGCAGTACTTC	CASSMGQGANEQYF
14	TRBV27	TRBJ2-5	NA	few	TGTGCCAGCAGTTCACAGGGTTTTGGAGGGACCCAGTACTTC	CASSSQGFGGTQYF
16	TRBV4-1	TRBJ2-2	NA	NA	TGCGCCAGCAGCCAATACTCGGGACAGAACACCGGGGAGCTGTTTTTT	CASSQYSGQNTGELFF
14	TRBV5-6	TRBJ1-2	TRBD1	many	TGTGCCAGCAGCTTGTACAGGGGGCAGGATGGCTACACCTTC	CASSLYRGQDGYTF
14	TRBV7-3	TRBJ2-7	NA	NA	TGTGCCAGCAGCTTGGGCGGGAACTCCTACGAGCAGTACTTC	CASSLGGNSYEQYF
15	TRBV6-1	TRBJ1-2	NA	NA	TGTGCCAGCAAGTCCCTCCCCCCAAGTCACTATGGCTACACCTTC	CASKSLPPSHYGYTF
15	TRBV13	TRBJ1-1	NA	many	TGTGCCAGCACCAAACTCTGGGGGGCGCAGACTGAAGCTTTCTTT	CASTKLWGAQTEAFF
16	TRBV12-3/TRBV12-4	TRBJ1-5	NA	few	TGTGCCAGCAGTTTAAAGGGGACCGACATAAATCAGCCCCAGCATTTT	CASSLKGTDINQPQHF
12	TRBV7-9	TRBJ2-7	NA	NA	TGTGCCAGCATAGGCGGGATCTACGAGCAGTACTTC	CASIGGIYEQYF
18	TRBV12-3/TRBV12-4	TRBJ2-1	TRBD2	many	TGTGCCAGCAGTTTAGGAGCTAGCGGGAGGCGGGGGCACAATGAGCAGTTCTTC	CASSLGASGRRGHNEQFF
17	TRBV20-1	TRBJ2-1	NA	many	TGCAGCGCAACGGCAGGAGTAAACCCATTCTCCTACAATGAGCAGTTCTTC	CSATAGVNPFSYNEQFF
16	TRBV24-1	TRBJ2-5	NA	many	TGTGCCACCAGTGATTCGGGGGTAGGGGGCGGGGAGACCCAGTACTTC	CATSDSGVGGGETQYF
14	TRBV2	TRBJ2-3	NA	many	TGTGCCAGCACCCCCCCAGCGGGCGCAGATACGCAGTATTTT	CASTPPAGADTQYF
19	TRBV7-8	TRBJ2-7	NA	NA	TGTGCCAGCAGCTTAGCGGCTAGCACAGGGAGTTCTTATTTCTACGAGCAGTACTTC	CASSLAASTGSSYFYEQYF
15	TRBV6-5	TRBJ1-1	NA	many	TGTGCCAGCAGTTACGGTGGGCAGGAGTCCACTGAAGCTTTCTTT	CASSYGGQESTEAFF
15	TRBV3-1	TRBJ2-5	NA	few	TGTGCCAGCAGCCAAGAAGGGACACCAGGGTTGACCCAGTACTTC	CASSQEGTPGLTQYF
14	TRBV11-2	TRBJ2-4	NA	many	TGTGCCAGCAGCTTTGGGGTCAGGCAAAACATTCAGTACTTC	CASSFGVRQNIQYF
16	TRBV7-9	TRBJ2-5	TRBD1	many	TGTGCCAGCAGTCAGAACTGGGACAGCCAACAAGAGACCCAGTACTTC	CASSQNWDSQQETQYF
16	TRBV5-6	TRBJ1-6	NA	NA	TGTGCCAGCAGCACGTCCCGGACCAATTCGCGCTCACCCCTCCACTTT	CASSTSRTNSRSPLHF
13	TRBV28	TRBJ1-4	NA	NA	TGTGCCAGCAGTCGGGCCGATAATGAAAAACTGTTTTTT	CASSRADNEKLFF
15	TRBV12-3/TRBV12-4	TRBJ2-5	NA	many	TGTGCCAGCAGTTCGTGGGGGGAGGGGGAAGAGACCCAGTACTTC	CASSSWGEGEETQYF
12	TRBV29-1	TRBJ1-4	TRBD1	NA	TGCAGCGGACAGGGAGAGGGTGAAAAACTGTTTTTT	CSGQGEGEKLFF
15	TRBV27	TRBJ2-3	NA	many	TGTGCCAGCAGTTTAGTGCCTCAGAGCACAGATACGCAGTATTTT	CASSLVPQSTDTQYF
12	TRBV25-1	TRBJ1-1	TRBD1	NA	TGTGCCAGCGGGCTTGACAGGGGTGAAGCTTTCTTT	CASGLDRGEAFF
15	TRBV10-2	TRBJ2-4	TRBD1	NA	TGCGCCAGCCGACAGGGTCCCTCTACCAAAACCATTCAGTACTTC	CASRQGPSTKTIQYF
14	TRBV2	TRBJ2-7	NA	NA	TGTGCCAGCAGTGGTGAGGGATGGTCCTACGAGCAGTACTTC	CASSGEGWSYEQYF
15	TRBV7-9	TRBJ1-4	NA	NA	TGTGCCAGCAGCTTCCAGAGGCCTCCAGGAGAAAAACTGTTTTTT	CASSFQRPPGEKLFF
16	TRBV6-1	TRBJ2-6	NA	NA	TGTGCCAGCAGTGCGTTAACTAGCTCTGGGGCCAACGTCCTGACTTTC	CASSALTSSGANVLTF
15	TRBV2	TRBJ1-1	NA	NA	TGTGCCAGCAGACCCGGGACGGCCGGTTTCACTGAAGCTTTCTTT	CASRPGTAGFTEAFF
16	TRBV9	TRBJ2-5	NA	NA	TGTGCCAGCAGCCGGGAAGATGGAGCGGTTATAGAGACCCAGTACTTC	CASSREDGAVIETQYF
12	TRBV2	TRBJ1-5	NA	few	TGTGCCACAGCCCAGGGAGGGAGAGCCCAGCATTTT	CATAQGGRAQHF